This T cell receptor beta chain emerged from a study of OX40 agonist ivuxolimab in advanced cancers. Study in general: Patients assigned to dose escalation were diagnosed with hepatocellular carcinoma, melanoma, renal cell or head and neck cancer. The dose-escalation cohort was roughly 83% male, with a mean age of around 54 years, ranging roughly 20 to 90.

The ends lost 4 bases at V and 2 bases at J; junction bases unmatched: 10. The germline V gene has CDR1 MNHEY and CDR2 SMNVEV (reference sequence). CDR3 size: 17 residues. Study-wide findings and caveats: CD8+ T cells (on average) carried more expanded clones than CD4+ T cells.

This clone has only one observation. Its antigen is not known. Measured with immunoSEQ multiplex PCR; TCRdb has only the in-frame clones, and not every one. The sample comprises some 99,000 clones, about 79% of which are singletons, and roughly 1.6% rests with the top ten. The source is an adult with an advanced solid tumor such as melanoma, head and neck, liver or kidney cancer. The input for sequencing was CD4+ or CD8+ T cells sorted from blood, taken in a trial of the OX40 agonist ivuxolimab. The chain joins TRBV27 to TRBJ1-2; 10 bases fit TRBD1. CDR3 sequence reads: CASSSPTGGRENYGYTF. Here the CDR3 DNA reads TGTGCCAGCAGTTCTCCGACAGGGGGCCGGGAGAACTATGGCTACACCTTC.